This T cell receptor beta chain was sequenced in a study of human T cells and chemical hapten exposure. Sample time point: patch test 1, 2 weeks after DPC sensitization. The treatment: therapeutic diphenylcyclopropenone sensitization with weekly scalp DPC. Each donor was an alopecia patient between 18 and 70 years of age who qualified for DPC. Study-wide results and limits: In comparison with controls, expanded TCRs gave rise to a significantly larger number of large CDR3 similarity clusters.

V was shortened by 4 bases and J by 5 bases, with 17 bases between the two germline ends. The CDR3 runs 15 residues. Germline V gene data show CDR1 as SGHTA and CDR2 as FQGNSA. From the RACE reads, TCRdb called clonotypes with MiXCR, one entry per CDR3 protein. The repertoire holds some 77,000 distinct CDR3 sequences, 10% seen once, with 1.4% in the top ten. As to this clonotype: Its specificity is unknown.

The chain joins TRBV7-2 to TRBJ2-5; TRBD2 might be the D (6 bases). The clonotype comes from a woman in her forties or fifties with alopecia areata. Some clones in this sample may be carry-over from other donors' samples. The material was whole blood, obtained in connection with sensitization to the hapten diphenylcyclopropenone (DPC). The CDR3 nucleotides are TGTGCCAGCAGCTCTCGCCGGGCCGGAGGGGAGACCCAGTACTTC. It encodes CASSSRRAGGETQYF.